A few counts support the clone carrying this TCR beta chain. The entry originates in a study of regulatory T cells in long-lasting Graves disease. Time point noted: newly diagnosed GD, antithyroid drugs for less than 3 months. Following extraction of RNA from PBMCs, that RNA was used to make the TCR library. CDR3 regions were amplified by Arm-PCR using iRepertoire HTBI primers to build TCR beta libraries. TCRdb reanalysed the multiplex PCR reads using MiXCR and keeps one entry per CDR3 protein. The sample holds about 500,000 distinct CDR3 sequences, 15% to 20% seen once. The germline CDR1 and CDR2 sequences are LNHDA and SQIVND (reference sequence). V was shortened by 10 bases and J by 6 bases, with 15 bases between the two germline ends. The CDR3 runs to 12 residues. This sample was also put to use in a study of T cells in Graves' hyperthyroidism and ophthalmopathy. That investigation notes: Patients showing uncontrolled infection, other autoimmune disease, pregnancy or lactation were ineligible. HTBI primers were used for first-round RT-PCR of the TCR CDR3.

This material consisted of peripheral blood mononuclear cells (PBMCs), taken at new diagnosis, from a patient treated with antithyroid drugs. The chain links TRBV19 to TRBJ1-2, with no clear D. This clonotype was sampled from a man aged 40-49 years with Graves disease. The CDR3 sequence is CANLTAAHGYTF. The CDR3 nucleotides read TGTGCCAACCTCACGGCGGCACATGGCTACACCTTC. Full variable domain (missing parts from reference TRBV19 and TRBJ1-2): DGGITQSPKYLFRKEGQNVTLSCEQNLNHDAMYWYRQDPGQGLRLIYYSQIVNDFQKGDIAEGYSVSREKKESFPLTVTSAQKNPTAFYLCANLTAAHGYTFGSGTRLTVV.